This T cell receptor beta chain is from a study of PD-1 blockade in classical Hodgkin lymphoma. Study outcomes and limitations: Newly diagnosed patients were reported to exhibit reduced baseline TCR diversity relative to healthy donors.

Germline V gene data show CDR1 as LNHNV and CDR2 as YYDKDF (reference sequence). The V end was cut by 6 bases, the J end by 5 bases, with 14 bases between. The CDR3 is made up of 13 amino acids. Comment on this clone: Its target is unknown.

Libraries were prepared by immunoSEQ multiplex PCR; TCRdb keeps only in-frame clonotypes and omits some of them. The sample lists 20,000 to 25,000 clones, over 70% seen once, with about 21% in the top ten. Each patient relapsed following autologous stem cell transplantation, and prior brentuximab vedotin exposure differed. The sequences come from peripheral blood mononuclear cells (PBMCs), collected at baseline. The source of this sequence is a human donor with classical Hodgkin lymphoma. The J gene is TRBJ2-7, the V gene TRBV15; D unresolved. CDR3 protein: CATRRHPRHEQYF. The DNA of the CDR3 is TGTGCCACCAGACGTCACCCGCGACACGAGCAGTACTTC.